There are many counts of the clone carrying this T cell receptor (beta chain). The data derive from a study of blood T cell repertoires in COVID-19. As for the study in general: PBMCs, B-cell-depleted T cells, or T cells provided the cDNA or gDNA that made up the material.

Profiling relied on immunoSEQ multiplex PCR, and the TCRdb table lists in-frame clones only, not all of them. The table records roughly 260,000 clones, around 82% of them present only once. With 3 bases clipped from V and 6 bases from J, the junction kept 6 bases outside the gene matches. The CDR3 has 15 amino acids. CDR1 is KGHSH and CDR2 is LQKENI in the germline V gene. This chain joins TRBV18 and TRBJ2-1; 9 bases match TRBD2. This receptor was taken from an elderly woman with active or convalescent COVID-19. Sequenced sample: peripheral blood. The CDR3 spells CASSPGLAGINEQFF. In nucleotides, the CDR3 is TGTGCCAGCTCACCGGGCCTAGCGGGGATCAATGAGCAGTTCTTC.